This TCR beta chain comes out of a study of cytomegalovirus exposure and HLA in healthy donors. The PCR used 60 Vbeta and 13 Jbeta primers. Only in-frame clones appear in the TCRdb table, and some are missing; sequencing was by immunoSEQ multiplex PCR. The repertoire holds under 150,000 clones, 70% to 80% seen once, with about 6.8% in the top ten. Sequenced material: PBMCs. The sequence derives from a woman aged 40 to 50 in good health and CMV-seropositive.

The CDR3 region has the DNA TGCGCCAGCACAGACAGGGTATTCTCCTACAATGAGCAGTTCTTC. Translation: CASTDRVFSYNEQFF. The chain uses TRBV4-1 and TRBJ2-1; TRBD1 aligns across 7 bases. CDR3 length equals 15 residues. V shed 7 bases, J shed 0 bases, and the junction held 6 bases outside the gene matches. Germline assignment: CDR1 MGHRA and CDR2 YSYEKL.